A single sample is the source of the 25 T cell receptor beta chains below, sequenced in a study of T-cell reconstitution after alpha-beta-depleted transplantation in children. Library preparation (for TCRbeta) was performed with unique molecular identifiers. Using its own MiXCR run on the PCR reads, TCRdb lists one record per CDR3 protein. The sample lists hundreds of thousands of distinct CDR3 sequences, approximately 15% occurring once. The material was PBMCs, mostly from graft donor cells, obtained 360 days after TCRalphabeta/CD19-depleted stem cell transplant. The receptors derive from a male patient between 2 and 10 years old who had a stem cell transplant for acute lymphoblastic leukemia, so the T cells may come from the graft donor.

This clonotype was found many times. The chain is built from TRBV20-1 and TRBJ2-5; tentative D call: TRBD1 (5 bases). The CDR3 covers 14 residues. V was pared by 4 bases and J by 5 bases, with 17 bases between. Germline CDR1 and CDR2: DFQATT and SNEGSKA (reference sequence). CDR3 nucleotides: TGCAGTGCTAACCAGGGTGGGCAGGCCGAGACCCAGTACTTC. This translates into CSANQGGQAETQYF.

Remarks on this clonotype: Given the absence of the conserved phenylalanine or tryptophan at the CDR3 end, a read error is likely. The genes are TRBV7-9 and TRBJ2-3; D not resolved. V was cut by 1 base and J by 4 bases, with 3 bases left in between. The CDR3 is 12 residues long. CDR1 is SEHNR, CDR2 FQNEAQ, per germline (reference sequence). CDR3 residues: CASSLDADTQYV. CDR3 in DNA: TGTGCCAGCAGCTTAGATGCAGATACGCAGTATGTT.

This clonotype was detected only a few times. The chain joins TRBV2 to TRBJ2-1, with TRBD1 matching over 8 bases. The CDR3 is 15 residues long. The V gene end was trimmed by 4 bases and the J gene end by 0 bases; junction bases not matched to a gene: 2. Germline CDR1 reads SNHLY; CDR2 reads FYNNEI. This CDR3 reads CASSGDRSSYNEQFF. In DNA, the CDR3 is TGTGCCAGCAGTGGGGACAGGAGCTCCTACAATGAGCAGTTCTTC.

The chain links TRBV5-1 to TRBJ2-7; D tentatively fits TRBD1 or TRBD2 (6 bases each). CDR1 SGHRS and CDR2 YFSETQ come from the germline V gene. Trimming took 0 bases from V and 6 from J, leaving 13 bases between them. There are 14 residues in the CDR3. CDR3 bases: TGCGCCAGCAGCTTGGAAGGGGGGCTCCTCGAGCAGTACTTC. Amino acid sequence: CASSLEGGLLEQYF.

The chain employs TRBV4-2 and TRBJ2-7; 11 bases are a match to TRBD1. The CDR3 spans 16 residues. CDR1 is LGHNA and CDR2 is YNFKEQ in the germline V gene. The trim removed 3 bases at V and 5 bases at J, leaving 9 bases unmatched. CDR3 DNA sequence: TGTGCCAGCAGCCAGGAAGGGACAGGGGGTATCCACGAGCAGTACTTC. Its translation: CASSQEGTGGIHEQYF.

This clonotype was seen a few times. The rearrangement links TRBV18 to TRBJ2-3; 16 bases are a match to TRBD2. Losses at the gene ends were 4 bases for V and 15 bases for J; bases not matched to a gene: 10. This CDR3 spans 15 amino acids. Germline loops: CDR1 KGHSH, CDR2 LQKENI. Here the CDR3 reads CASSRSGTSGGALYF. CDR3 sequence (DNA): TGTGCCAGCTCACGCTCCGGGACTAGCGGGGGGGCCCTATATTTT.

The V and J genes are TRBV21-1 and TRBJ1-2; the table's D call TRBD1 went unverified against the DNA. TRBV21-1 is shown as a pseudogene. This CDR3 comprises 14 residues. CDR3 sequence: CASSKGWDTYGYTF. CDR3 DNA: TGTGCCAGCAGCAAAGGTTGGGACACCTATGGCTACACCTTC.

This clonotype occurred a few times. The chain recombines TRBV4-3 with TRBJ1-1; no firm D call. There are 14 residues in the CDR3. Trimming left V 1 base short and J 2 bases short, with 8 bases between. CDR1 is LGHNA, CDR2 YSLEER, per germline. CDR3 DNA sequence: TGCGCCAGCAGCCAAGGTACAGACAACACTGAAGCTTTCTTT. Translation: CASSQGTDNTEAFF.

The table lists this clonotype with a few counts. An end of the junction does not agree with germline; a read error may underlie this. The chain is built from TRBV28 and TRBJ2-7, with D maybe TRBD2 (6 bases). Germline V CDR1 and CDR2: MDHEN, SYDVKM. The CDR3 is 12 residues long. The CDR3 DNA reads as TGTGCCAGCAGAATCTCTCTGGGGGGATGGTCCTTC. Its translation is CASRISLGGWSF.

The V and J genes are TRBV29-1 and TRBJ2-7, with 7 nucleotides matching TRBD2. Germline CDR1 reads SQVTM; CDR2 reads ANQGSEA. The CDR3 spans 15 residues. V was clipped by 6 bases and J by 2 bases; unmatched bases: 13. The CDR3 protein is CSVETLGGKTYEQYF. The CDR3 coding sequence is TGCAGCGTCGAAACACTGGGGGGGAAAACCTACGAGCAGTACTTC.

This clonotype has only a few counts. The rearrangement uses TRBV5-6 and TRBJ1-6; D unresolved. Germline CDR1 SGHDT, CDR2 YYEEEE. The CDR3 is made up of 14 amino acids. V gave up 4 bases and J gave up 0 bases, with 5 bases separating them. The CDR3 DNA is TGTGCCAGCAGCCGGAGCTCCTATAATTCACCCCTCCACTTT. It codes for CASSRSSYNSPLHF.

This clonotype was seen ten or more times. The chain has TRBV5-1 and TRBJ2-7; D is possibly TRBD1 (6 bases). V was shortened by 0 bases and J by 3 bases, with 13 bases between the two germline ends. CDR3 length: 15 residues. CDR1 SGHRS and CDR2 YFSETQ come from the germline V gene. CDR3 in DNA: TGCGCCAGCAGCTTGGAGACAGGTTTAAGCTACGAGCAGTACTTC. This sequence encodes CASSLETGLSYEQYF.

There are many counts of this clonotype. The chain recombines TRBV20-1 with TRBJ2-7, with D uncertain. V dropped 1 base and J dropped 3 bases, with 13 bases sitting between them. The CDR3 extends over 14 amino acids. Germline CDR1 reads DFQATT; CDR2 reads SNEGSKA (reference sequence). The CDR3 nucleotides read TGCAGTGCTAGAGGTCCGGGCATTATCTACGAGCAGTACTTC. It codes for CSARGPGIIYEQYF.

This clonotype was observed a handful of times. This chain links TRBV4-2 with TRBJ2-7, with TRBD1 matching over 8 bases. Germline-derived CDR1 and CDR2 are LGHNA and YNFKEQ. The CDR3 length is 15 residues. V lost 4 bases and J lost 3; bases outside the gene matches: 8. Here the CDR3 reads CASSPRTGGLYEQYF. The CDR3 nucleotides read TGTGCCAGCAGCCCACGCACAGGGGGACTCTACGAGCAGTACTTC.

This chain connects TRBV5-1 to TRBJ2-7; 7 nucleotides line up with TRBD1. Germline trimming cut 0 bases from V and 0 bases from J; bases unmatched to any gene: 6. CDR1 and CDR2 from the germline V gene are SGHRS and YFSETQ. The CDR3 loop spans 16 amino acids. In nucleotides, the CDR3 is TGCGCCAGCAGCTTGGACATTTCAGGGGGCTCCTACGAGCAGTACTTC. Translating it yields CASSLDISGGSYEQYF.

This clonotype was detected a few times. The rearrangement uses TRBV6-5 and TRBJ1-6, with D unresolved. This CDR3 has 14 amino acids. V was clipped by 0 bases and J by 8 bases, with 8 bases between them. Germline V gene data show CDR1 as MNHEY and CDR2 as SVGAGI. Here the CDR3 reads CASSYSANHSPLHF. CDR3 nucleotides: TGTGCCAGCAGTTACTCGGCAAATCATTCACCCCTCCACTTT.

V gene TRBV7-2 combines with J gene TRBJ2-7; unclear D gene. V was clipped by 5 bases and J by 5 bases, with 7 bases between them. The CDR3 is 11 amino acids. Per the germline V gene, CDR1 is SGHTA and CDR2 is FQGNSA. CDR3 coding DNA: TGTGCCAGCAGCGAGATGAACGAGCAGTACTTC. This translates into CASSEMNEQYF.

Only a few counts were recorded for this clonotype. V gene TRBV25-1 combines with J gene TRBJ2-2, with no clear D. This CDR3 region has 14 residues. Germline values: CDR1 MGHDK, CDR2 SYGVNS. V was pared by 5 bases and J by 5 bases, with 12 bases between. The CDR3 spells CASSRQAGTGELFF. The CDR3 nucleotides are TGTGCCAGCAGTCGGCAGGCAGGAACCGGGGAGCTGTTTTTT.

This clonotype turned up a few times. The chain uses TRBV19 and TRBJ2-3; D gene uncertain. V was trimmed by 1 base and J by 9 bases, leaving 5 bases between them. Germline lookup yields CDR1 LNHDA and CDR2 SQIVND (reference sequence). The length of the CDR3 is 11 residues. CDR3 residues: CASSIGPTQYF. For the CDR3, the DNA is TGTGCCAGTAGTATAGGGCCAACGCAGTATTTT.

The rearrangement uses TRBV5-1 and TRBJ2-5; no definite D call. The CDR3 consists of 16 residues. Germline-derived CDR1 and CDR2 are SGHRS and YFSETQ. V was cut by 0 bases and J by 5 bases, with 17 bases left in between. The CDR3 region has the DNA TGCGCCAGCAGCTTGGGGGCCAGTCAGACCGGCGAGACCCAGTACTTC. Translation gives CASSLGASQTGETQYF. The whole variable domain, remainder taken from reference TRBV5-1 and TRBJ2-5, is KAGVTQTPRYLIKTRGQQVTLSCSPISGHRSVSWYQQTPGQGLQFLFEYFSETQRNKGNFPGRFSGRQFSNSRSEMNVSTLELGDSALYLCASSLGASQTGETQYFGPGTRLLVL.

The J gene is TRBJ1-2, the V gene TRBV5-1; possible D gene TRBD1, 6 bases. V gave up 5 bases and J gave up 4 bases, with 15 bases separating them. CDR1 is SGHRS and CDR2 is YFSETQ in the germline V gene. This CDR3 comprises 14 residues. This CDR3 is CASRVAGETYGYTF. The DNA for the CDR3 is TGCGCCAGCAGGGTCGCAGGGGAGACCTATGGCTACACCTTC.

V usage is TRBV20-1 and J usage is TRBJ1-5; 7 bases agree with TRBD1. The V segment lost 6 bases and the J segment 6 bases; nucleotides outside the gene matches: 8. The germline gives CDR1 DFQATT, CDR2 SNEGSKA (reference sequence). This CDR3 is built from 13 residues. CDR3 loop: CSAQRDSGQPQHF. The CDR3 DNA reads as TGCAGTGCCCAGAGGGACAGCGGTCAGCCCCAGCATTTT.

This clonotype was seen only a few times. The chain is built from TRBV21-1 and TRBJ2-3; the D segment call TRBD2 is taken from the table without a DNA check. TRBV21-1 is noted as a pseudogene. CDR3 length equals 18 residues. CDR3 DNA: TGTGCCAGCACACGACTAGCGGGGGGCCCCATAAGCACAGATACGCAGTATTTT. Encoded protein: CASTRLAGGPISTDTQYF.

This chain connects TRBV11-2 to TRBJ2-4; D possibly matches TRBD1 or TRBD2 (5 bases each). Trimming pared 2 bases from V and 3 bases from J, leaving 23 bases between. Germline V gene sequence: CDR1 SGHAT, CDR2 FQNNGV. The CDR3 is made up of 19 amino acids. CDR3 sequence: CASSLLGVLSGTNKNIQYF. The CDR3 DNA follows: TGTGCCAGCAGCTTACTCGGGGTCCTCTCGGGGACCAACAAAAACATTCAGTACTTC. Complete variable domain (other parts from reference TRBV11-2 and TRBJ2-4): EAGVAQSPRYKIIEKRQSVAFWCNPISGHATLYWYQQILGQGPKLLIQFQNNGVVDDSQLPKDRFSAERLKGVDSTLKIQPAKLEDSAVYLCASSLLGVLSGTNKNIQYFGAGTRLSVL.

This clonotype has only a few counts. The chain has TRBV5-5 and TRBJ1-3; D unclear. CDR3 length: 13 residues. Germline assignment: CDR1 SGHKS and CDR2 YYEKEE (reference sequence). The ends were cut back, 2 bases at V and 7 bases at J, with 10 bases in the middle. The CDR3 coding sequence is TGTGCCAGCAGCTTCGAGGGTGGGAACACCATATATTTT. Translating it yields CASSFEGGNTIYF. The whole variable domain, filled in from reference TRBV5-5 and TRBJ1-3, reads DAGVTQSPTHLIKTRGQQVTLRCSPISGHKSVSWYQQVLGQGPQFIFQYYEKEERGRGNFPDRFSARQFPNYSSELNVNALLLGDSALYLCASSFEGGNTIYFGEGSWLTVV.